The entry that follows covers one TCR beta chain sequence. Germline trimming cut 4 bases from V and 0 bases from J; bases unmatched to any gene: 2. CDR3 size: 14 residues. Germline V gives CDR1 SEHNR, CDR2 FQNEAQ (reference sequence). Sequencing was performed with immunoSEQ multiplex PCR; in TCRdb, only in-frame clones are kept and a portion is missing. The sample has about 480,000 clones; roughly 90% are singletons. These data originate in a study of blood T cell repertoires in COVID-19. The receptor was isolated from a woman between 40 and 50 years old who had recovered from COVID-19. This chain connects TRBV7-9 to TRBJ1-1, with 7 nucleotides matching TRBD1. Sample: PBMCs or T cells enriched from blood (not recorded which). The CDR3 bases are TGTGCCAGCAGCTCAGGACAGGTGAACACTGAAGCTTTCTTT. Translation gives CASSSGQVNTEAFF.